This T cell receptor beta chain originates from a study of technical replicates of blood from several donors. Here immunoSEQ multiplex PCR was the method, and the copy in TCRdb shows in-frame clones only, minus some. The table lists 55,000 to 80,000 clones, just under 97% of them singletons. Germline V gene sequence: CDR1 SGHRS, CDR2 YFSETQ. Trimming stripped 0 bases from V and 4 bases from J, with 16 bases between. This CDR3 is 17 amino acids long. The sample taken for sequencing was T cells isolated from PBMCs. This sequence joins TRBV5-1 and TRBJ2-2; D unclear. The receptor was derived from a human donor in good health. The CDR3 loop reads CASSLVANSRGTGELFF. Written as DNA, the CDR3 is TGCGCCAGCAGCTTGGTCGCGAATTCCCGTGGCACCGGGGAGCTGTTTTTT.